These 9 T cell receptor beta chains were sequenced from one sample in a study of blood T cell repertoires in COVID-19. Some clones are missing from TCRdb's copy, which holds only in-frame ones; the method was immunoSEQ multiplex PCR. This table has about 82,000 clones, 85% appearing once. The specimen was peripheral blood. The receptors here all came from a man older than 75 with active or convalescent COVID-19.

The rearrangement links TRBV5-4 to TRBJ1-2; D may be TRBD1 (5 bases). The CDR3 contains 14 residues. The ends were cut back, 9 bases at V and 0 bases at J, with 15 bases in the middle. CDR1 and CDR2 (germline): SGHNT, YYREEE (reference sequence). The CDR3 DNA sequence: TGTGCCACCACGGCGGGACCGTCTAACTATGGCTACACCTTC. Residues: CATTAGPSNYGYTF.

The chain joins TRBV28 to TRBJ2-6; D is possibly TRBD1 (7 bases). The germline V gene has CDR1 MDHEN and CDR2 SYDVKM. Trimming removed 5 bases at V and 2 bases at J, with 10 bases between. The CDR3 is 15 residues long. As DNA, the CDR3 is TGTGCCAGCAGTCCCAGGGGGGCTGGGGCCAACGTCCTGACTTTC. Translating it yields CASSPRGAGANVLTF. Full variable domain (remainder filled in from reference TRBV28 and TRBJ2-6): DVKVTQSSRYLVKRTGEKVFLECVQDMDHENMFWYRQDPGLGLRLIYFSYDVKMKEKGDIPEGYSVSREKKERFSLILESASTNQTSMYLCASSPRGAGANVLTFGAGSRLTVL.

In regard to this clone: This is likely a read error, given that the CDR3 carries no conserved phenylalanine or tryptophan at its end. It is unclear where the CDR3 begins or ends on the DNA, so no DNA is shown, and the CDR3 is as TCRdb lists it. This chain uses TRBV5-6 with TRBJ1-2; TRBD1 is the table's D call and was not checked against the DNA. The CDR3 totals 13 residues, both ends included. CDR1 SGHDT and CDR2 YYEEEE come from the germline V gene. The CDR3 protein is CASSPNGQGWDTL.

The CDR3: CASQMSPSGNTIYF. The DNA for the CDR3 is TGCGCCAGCCAAATGTCCCCCTCTGGAAACACCATATATTTT. The rearrangement uses TRBV5-1 and TRBJ1-3, with D unclear. This CDR3 spans 14 amino acids. The germline CDR1 and CDR2 sequences are SGHRS and YFSETQ. V dropped 7 bases and J dropped 0 bases, with 11 bases sitting between them.

The CDR3 DNA reads TGTGCCAGCAGACTCGACGGGAGGCGGTCCGAGCAGTACGTC. Amino acids: CASRLDGRRSEQYV. The chain is built from TRBV6-5 and TRBJ2-7; 7 positions match TRBD2. There are 14 residues in the CDR3. Trimming removed 6 bases from V and 6 bases from J; junction bases left unmatched: 11. From germline, CDR1 is MNHEY and CDR2 SVGAGI.

This clone has just a few counts. The V gene is TRBV3-1 (or the pseudogene TRBV3-2), the J gene TRBJ2-3; D gene ambiguous. The CDR3 totals 12 residues. V lost 2 bases, J lost 10 bases, and 10 bases lay in between. Germline-derived CDR1 and CDR2 are LGHDT and YNNKEL (reference sequence). CDR3 sequence (DNA): TGTGCCAGCAGCCAAATGGAGCTCCCGCAGTATTTT. Amino acid sequence: CASSQMELPQYF.

This clone was detected a few times. The CDR3, as DNA: TGTGCCAGCAGTTCAGGGAGGGAGACCGGGGAGCTGTTTTTT. Amino acid sequence: CASSSGRETGELFF. The chain couples TRBV6-5 to TRBJ2-2; 7 nucleotides line up with TRBD2. In germline, CDR1 is MNHEY, CDR2 SVGAGI. Unmatched junction bases numbered 4, after V lost 4 bases and J lost 5 bases. This CDR3 region has 14 residues.

The rearrangement links TRBV3-1 (or the pseudogene TRBV3-2) to TRBJ2-3, with D possibly TRBD2 on 5 matching bases. Trimming shortened V by 2 bases and J by 5 bases, and 23 bases separated the two germline ends. The CDR3 consists of 18 residues. Looked up from germline, CDR1 is LGHDT and CDR2 is YNNKEL (reference sequence). The CDR3 bases are TGTGCCAGCAGCCAACAGGCCACAGCGGTCCAGCTGGGAGATACGCAGTATTTT. Its translation: CASSQQATAVQLGDTQYF.

The chain combines TRBV24-1 with TRBJ2-2, with 9 positions matching TRBD1. Germline-derived CDR1 and CDR2 are KGHDR and SFDVKD. Trimming cost V 4 bases and J 4 bases; bases outside gene matches: 3. The CDR3 has 15 residues. CDR3: CATSDSGQGTGELFF. CDR3 DNA: TGTGCCACCAGTGACTCGGGACAGGGCACCGGGGAGCTGTTTTTT.